Below, 29 T cell receptor beta chains from the same sample are listed, as sequenced in a study of shared clonotypes between healthy human individuals. Only in-frame clones appear in the TCRdb table, and some are missing; sequencing was by immunoSEQ multiplex PCR. The table includes 2 million to 2.5 million clones, around 90% detected once. Material for sequencing was naive CD4+ T cells from PBMCs. Subset described: CD45RA+ positively selected. The source of these receptors is a man between 18 and 29 years old in good health. Some clones in this sample may be carry-over from other donors' samples.

J is TRBJ2-7 and V is TRBV18, with D uncertain. Looked up from germline, CDR1 is KGHSH and CDR2 is LQKENI. CDR3 length: 12 amino acids. The V end lost 1 base, the J end lost 4 bases, and 5 bases lay between the germline ends. The CDR3 DNA reads TGTGCCAGCTCACCACGGGAATACGAGCAGTACTTC. It yields the protein CASSPREYEQYF.

This clone has only one observation. The gene calls are TRBV27 and TRBJ2-7, with a possible D match to TRBD1 (6 bases). The CDR3 has 15 residues. Germline assignment: CDR1 MNHEY and CDR2 SMNVEV (reference sequence). V lost 8 bases and J lost 3, with 20 bases in between. The CDR3: CASRPRIGQNYEQYF. As DNA, the CDR3 is TGTGCCAGCCGCCCCAGGATAGGACAGAACTACGAGCAGTACTTC.

V gene TRBV6-5 combines with J gene TRBJ2-7; the D gene is possibly TRBD1 (5 bases). The CDR3 runs to 14 residues. Germline V gives CDR1 MNHEY, CDR2 SVGAGI. V gave up 5 bases and J gave up 3 bases, with 14 bases separating them. In DNA form, the CDR3 reads TGTGCCAGCAGTAGAACTAAGGGGAACTACGAGCAGTACTTC. It encodes CASSRTKGNYEQYF.

The chain joins TRBV19 to TRBJ2-2, with TRBD1 identical over 12 bases. Germline lookup yields CDR1 LNHDA and CDR2 SQIVND (reference sequence). Trimming at V came to 4 bases and at J to 7 bases, leaving 7 bases not matched to a gene. The length of the CDR3 is 16 residues. This chain's CDR3 is CASSRGTGGRHGELFF. The CDR3 coding sequence is TGTGCCAGTAGTAGGGGGACAGGGGGCAGGCACGGGGAGCTGTTTTTT.

As for this clone: This specimen includes other DNA sequences encoding the same CDR3. CDR3 amino acids: CASISAGRLNTGELFF. The CDR3 bases are TGTGCCAGCATCTCAGCGGGGCGGTTAAACACCGGGGAGCTGTTTTTT. This chain links TRBV6-6 with TRBJ2-2, with TRBD2 identical over 7 bases. The CDR3 totals 16 residues. Germline-derived CDR1 and CDR2 are MNHNY and SVGAGI (reference sequence). V was clipped by 7 bases and J by 2 bases; unmatched bases: 10.

This chain joins TRBV28 and TRBJ1-6; 7 bases align to TRBD1. V trimming: 3 bases; J trimming: 13 bases; junction bases outside the gene matches: 9. The CDR3 has 14 amino acids. Germline loops: CDR1 MDHEN, CDR2 SYDVKM. This chain's CDR3 is CASSLTGSFWPLHF. As DNA, the CDR3 is TGTGCCAGCAGTTTGACAGGGAGTTTTTGGCCCCTCCACTTT.

Points on this clone: Different DNA sequences within this sample yield the same CDR3. The chain uses TRBV28 and TRBJ2-3; TRBD2 agrees at 8 bases. Germline CDR1 is MDHEN and CDR2 is SYDVKM. Germline trimming cut 8 bases from V and 1 base from J; bases unmatched to any gene: 8. There are 15 residues in the CDR3. The CDR3 region has the DNA TGTGCCAGCTCCTCGCCGGGGGGGGGCACAGATACGCAGTATTTT. Its translation is CASSSPGGGTDTQYF.

The chain uses TRBV5-1 and TRBJ2-7; 13 bases line up with TRBD2. Trimming at V came to 4 bases and at J to 4 bases, leaving 5 bases not matched to a gene. This CDR3 spans 15 amino acids. Germline loops: CDR1 SGHRS, CDR2 YFSETQ. In DNA, the CDR3 is TGCGCCAGCAGCCTAACGGGACTAGCGGGATACGAGCAGTACTTC. It yields the protein CASSLTGLAGYEQYF.

This clone was seen only once. This chain links TRBV11-2 with TRBJ2-1; D might be TRBD2 (6 bases). The CDR3 spans 16 residues. Germline CDR1 SGHAT, CDR2 FQNNGV. V was shortened by 4 bases and J by 3 bases, with 16 bases between the two germline ends. The CDR3 here is CASSSRAGRHYNEQFF. DNA of the CDR3: TGTGCCAGCAGCTCCCGCGCTGGGAGGCACTACAATGAGCAGTTCTTC.

CDR3 nucleotides: TGTGCCAGCAGCGACGCCGGACAGGGGGTGACTGAAGCTTTCTTT. Amino acids: CASSDAGQGVTEAFF. The chain uses TRBV11-3 and TRBJ1-1; 10 bases line up with TRBD1. CDR1 is SGHNT, CDR2 YENEEA, per germline. V trimming: 5 bases; J trimming: 5 bases; junction bases outside the gene matches: 8. The CDR3 is 15 amino acids.

The rearrangement links TRBV7-9 to TRBJ2-3, with TRBD2 matching over 10 bases. This CDR3 spans 16 amino acids. V dropped 4 bases and J dropped 0; count of bases not matched to a gene: 4. CDR1 and CDR2 (germline): SEHNR, FQNEAQ (reference sequence). The CDR3 here is CASSSGLAKSTDTQYF. The DNA of the CDR3 is TGTGCCAGCAGCTCGGGACTAGCGAAGAGCACAGATACGCAGTATTTT.

This clone was found once. V and J are TRBV10-3 and TRBJ2-1, with TRBD1 matching over 8 bases. Germline values: CDR1 ENHRY, CDR2 SYGVKD. CDR3 size: 14 residues. The V and J ends lost 9 bases and 4 bases, in that order; junction bases with no gene match: 8. The CDR3 loop is CAITRDRSYNEQFF. The CDR3 coding sequence is TGTGCCATAACCCGGGACAGGTCATACAATGAGCAGTTCTTC.

For this clone: The junction and the germline gene differ at one end; a read error may be behind it. CDR3 DNA sequence: TGTGCCAGCAGCTTAGATATAACGGGAGTTGGCGACACCTTC. Residues: CASSLDITGVGDTF. The rearrangement joins TRBV11-2 to TRBJ1-2, with unresolved D. Germline V gives CDR1 SGHAT, CDR2 FQNNGV. The CDR3 has 14 amino acids.

The V gene is TRBV28, the J gene TRBJ2-7; TRBD1 aligns across 9 bases. Germline CDR1 MDHEN, CDR2 SYDVKM. Germline trimming cut 1 base from V and 3 bases from J; bases unmatched to any gene: 10. CDR3 length equals 17 residues. The CDR3 DNA follows: TGTGCCAGCAGTTTATTTGGGACAGGGATTGTGGGCTACGAGCAGTACTTC. It yields the protein CASSLFGTGIVGYEQYF.

The count of this clone is one. The rearrangement joins TRBV2 to TRBJ2-7, with D possibly TRBD1 on 5 matching bases. CDR1 SNHLY and CDR2 FYNNEI come from the germline V gene. Between the trimmed V and J ends, which lost 3 bases and 6 bases, there was a span of 12 bases. The CDR3 length is 13 residues. The CDR3 protein is CASSDVPQGEQYF. Written as DNA, the CDR3 is TGTGCCAGCAGTGATGTTCCCCAGGGCGAGCAGTACTTC.

The chain joins TRBV5-8 to TRBJ1-2; D is ambiguous. V gave up 1 base and J gave up 4 bases, with 14 bases separating them. Germline assignment: CDR1 SGHTS and CDR2 YDEGEE. The length of the CDR3 is 15 residues. This CDR3 is CASSLFPGSTYGYTF. The CDR3 DNA sequence: TGTGCCAGCAGCTTGTTCCCCGGGTCGACCTATGGCTACACCTTC.

This clone was found a few times. The rearrangement joins TRBV27 to TRBJ1-2; a weak D match, TRBD1 (6 bases). V was clipped by 3 bases and J by 4 bases, with 12 bases between them. The germline gives CDR1 MNHEY, CDR2 SMNVEV (reference sequence). This CDR3 region has 14 residues. In nucleotides, the CDR3 is TGTGCCAGCAGTTTGGGCAGGGGCGGCTATGGCTACACCTTC. Its protein is CASSLGRGGYGYTF.

The chain is built from TRBV7-9 and TRBJ1-4, with TRBD1 as a possible D gene (6 bases). CDR3 length equals 15 residues. Germline V gene sequence: CDR1 SEHNR, CDR2 FQNEAQ (reference sequence). Trimming cost V 2 bases and J 5 bases, with 12 bases left between them. The CDR3 sequence: CASSLMGGENEKLFF. CDR3 nucleotides: TGTGCCAGCAGCTTAATGGGGGGCGAAAATGAAAAACTGTTTTTT. The full variable domain, with the rest looked up from reference TRBV7-9 and TRBJ1-4, is DTGVSQNPRHKITKRGQNVTFRCDPISEHNRLYWYRQTLGQGPEFLTYFQNEAQLEKSRLLSDRFSAERPKGSFSTLEIQRTEQGDSAMYLCASSLMGGENEKLFFGSGTQLSVL.

The gene calls are TRBV5-6 and TRBJ1-5, with unresolved D. V gave up 1 base and J gave up 6 bases, with 8 bases separating them. The CDR3 is made up of 13 amino acids. Germline loops: CDR1 SGHDT, CDR2 YYEEEE. Written as DNA, the CDR3 is TGTGCCAGCAGCTTGAATGCCGCTCAGCCCCAGCATTTT. Encoded protein: CASSLNAAQPQHF.

The rearrangement uses TRBV5-1 and TRBJ2-3; D unclear. V shed 3 bases and J shed 4 bases, with 9 bases lying between them. Germline V gene sequence: CDR1 SGHRS, CDR2 YFSETQ. This CDR3 has 13 amino acids. The CDR3 bases are TGCGCCAGCAGCTCCCCGGGCCCAGATACGCAGTATTTT. Its translation is CASSSPGPDTQYF.

This chain joins TRBV18 and TRBJ1-4; D ambiguous. Germline V gives CDR1 KGHSH, CDR2 LQKENI. Trimming removed 1 base from V and 0 bases from J, with 6 bases in between. The CDR3 loop spans 15 amino acids. The CDR3 region has the DNA TGTGCCAGCTCACCACTAGGTCCAACTAATGAAAAACTGTTTTTT. This encodes CASSPLGPTNEKLFF.

Worth noting for this clone: Within the sample, other DNA sequences also encode this same CDR3. This chain links TRBV5-5 with TRBJ2-7, with 7 bases lining up with TRBD1. CDR3 length: 14 residues. V dropped 4 bases and J dropped 0; count of bases not matched to a gene: 4. CDR1 is SGHKS, CDR2 YYEKEE, per germline (reference sequence). Here the CDR3 reads CASSRDSFSYEQYF. In DNA, the CDR3 is TGTGCCAGCAGCCGGGACAGCTTCTCCTACGAGCAGTACTTC.

The rearrangement uses TRBV30 and TRBJ2-1; 7 bases match TRBD2. Trimming took 5 bases from V and 8 from J; bases not matched to a gene: 9. The V gene's germline CDR1 is GTSNPN and CDR2 SVGIG (reference sequence). This CDR3 has 13 amino acids. CDR3: CAWGGGVGDEQFF. DNA for the CDR3: TGTGCCTGGGGGGGAGGGGTCGGCGATGAGCAGTTCTTC.

Points on this clone: Other nucleotide sequences in the sample specify the same CDR3. The chain carries TRBV2 and TRBJ2-1; 9 nucleotides line up with TRBD2. Germline CDR1 reads SNHLY; CDR2 reads FYNNEI. V lost 6 bases, J lost 7 bases, and 7 bases stayed unmatched. This CDR3 spans 14 amino acids. CDR3 loop: CASSPGLAINEQFF. Here the CDR3 DNA reads TGTGCCAGCAGCCCGGGACTAGCTATAAATGAGCAGTTCTTC.

Of note for this clone: Other DNA sequences within the sample encode an identical CDR3. This chain connects TRBV30 to TRBJ2-5; D is ambiguous. The CDR3 is 13 residues long. Germline CDR1 reads GTSNPN; CDR2 reads SVGIG (reference sequence). The V end lost 0 bases, the J end lost 2 bases, and 7 bases lay between the germline ends. The CDR3 sequence: CAWSVQVQETQYF. As DNA, the CDR3 is TGTGCCTGGAGTGTCCAAGTTCAAGAGACCCAGTACTTC.

The rearrangement joins TRBV28 to TRBJ1-2, with TRBD1 identical over 10 bases. Germline V gene data show CDR1 as MDHEN and CDR2 as SYDVKM. The length of the CDR3 is 18 residues. With 7 bases clipped from V and 4 bases from J, the junction kept 18 bases outside the gene matches. The DNA for the CDR3 is TGTGCCAGCAAAGGAGGAACAAAGGGGACAGGGGCCACCTATGGCTACACCTTC. Protein product: CASKGGTKGTGATYGYTF.

About this clone itself: This same CDR3 is encoded by further DNA sequences in the sample. This chain connects TRBV2 to TRBJ2-7, with D possibly being TRBD1 or TRBD2 (5 bases each). Germline V gene sequence: CDR1 SNHLY, CDR2 FYNNEI. V lost 6 bases and J 2 bases, leaving 11 bases between the germline ends. The CDR3 consists of 13 residues. This chain's CDR3 is CASRGDGTYEQYF. CDR3 sequence (DNA): TGTGCCAGCAGAGGGGACGGAACCTACGAGCAGTACTTC.

This clone was found once. The chain is built from TRBV5-1 and TRBJ2-1; TRBD2 might be the D (5 bases). The germline V gene encodes CDR1 SGHRS and CDR2 YFSETQ. V was trimmed by 2 bases and J by 5 bases, leaving 14 bases between them. The CDR3 totals 15 residues. CDR3 protein: CASSFGLAMNNEQFF. The CDR3 DNA reads TGCGCCAGCAGCTTTGGTCTAGCTATGAACAATGAGCAGTTCTTC.

The J gene is TRBJ2-1, the V gene TRBV28; possibly TRBD1 for D (6 bases). The germline CDR1 and CDR2 sequences are MDHEN and SYDVKM. This CDR3 region has 16 residues. Between the trimmed V and J ends, which lost 6 bases and 10 bases, there was a span of 25 bases. DNA for the CDR3: TGTGCCAGCAGAGGGGGTGGGGGCCCCAATTGGGGGGAGCAGTTCTTC. Residues: CASRGGGGPNWGEQFF.